This T cell receptor beta chain was captured by sequencing in a study of blood T cell repertoires in COVID-19. This CDR3 comprises 15 residues. V shed 4 bases, J shed 4 bases, and the junction held 11 bases outside the gene matches. Germline CDR1 is SQVTM and CDR2 is ANQGSEA. This clone was observed once. Data came from immunoSEQ multiplex PCR; TCRdb stores just in-frame clones and leaves some out. Of some 230,000 clones listed, around 89% are singletons. The V gene is TRBV29-1, the J gene TRBJ1-2, with 8 bases identical to TRBD1. The origin of this receptor is a young woman in a cohort exposed to, infected with or recovered from COVID-19 (not recorded which). The source material was PBMCs or T cells enriched from blood (not recorded which). CDR3 sequence reads: CSVADRGDSSYGYTF. The CDR3 coding sequence is TGCAGCGTTGCCGACAGGGGAGATTCTTCCTATGGCTACACCTTC.